These 29 T cell receptor beta chains were all obtained from the same sample, sequenced in a study of human thymus T cells. Profiling relied on immunoSEQ multiplex PCR, and the TCRdb table lists in-frame clones only, not all of them. The sample lists tens of thousands of clones, approximately 95% seen once, with nearly 6% in the top ten. Sequenced material: blood. The receptors come from a boy younger than two with a congenital heart defect but otherwise immunologically healthy.

The chain is built from TRBV6-4 and TRBJ2-7; 10 positions agree with TRBD2. The trim removed 6 bases at V and 6 bases at J, leaving 14 bases unmatched. The V gene's germline CDR1 is MRHNA and CDR2 SNTAGT. The CDR3 runs to 16 residues. The chain's CDR3 is CASREGLAGVIPEQYF. The CDR3 DNA reads as TGTGCCAGCAGAGAAGGTCTAGCGGGGGTTATCCCCGAGCAGTACTTC.

V gene TRBV21-1 combines with J gene TRBJ2-7; the D segment call TRBD2 is taken from the table without a DNA check. TRBV21-1 is reported as a pseudogene. CDR3 length: 13 residues. Written as DNA, the CDR3 is TGTGCCAGCAGCCCCCGGGATACCTACGAGCAGTACTTC. Amino acids: CASSPRDTYEQYF.

The V gene is TRBV9, the J gene TRBJ1-2; D is unclear. Germline V CDR1 and CDR2: SGDLS, YYNGEE. CDR3 length: 14 amino acids. V shed 1 base and J shed 4 bases, with 11 bases lying between them. The CDR3 is CASSVSSVPYGYTF. DNA of the CDR3: TGTGCCAGCAGCGTATCCAGTGTCCCCTATGGCTACACCTTC.

The V gene is TRBV4-3, the J gene TRBJ2-1; 9 bases match TRBD2. Germline CDR1 LGHNA, CDR2 YSLEER. The CDR3 loop spans 14 amino acids. Trimming at V came to 1 base and at J to 9 bases, leaving 4 bases not matched to a gene. The DNA of the CDR3 is TGCGCCAGCAGCCAAGGCGGGGGGGCTGGTGAGCAGTTCTTC. Amino acids: CASSQGGGAGEQFF.

The chain recombines TRBV7-2 with TRBJ2-2; 7 positions match TRBD2. CDR3 length equals 14 residues. CDR1 SGHTA and CDR2 FQGNSA come from the germline V gene. V shed 6 bases and J 2 bases; nucleotides not matched to a gene: 3. The CDR3 loop reads CASRAGANTGELFF. CDR3 sequence (DNA): TGTGCCAGCAGGGCGGGAGCAAACACCGGGGAGCTGTTTTTT.

This clone has a single count. The V and J genes are TRBV5-1 and TRBJ2-7; weak D call: TRBD2 (6 bases). V was cut by 4 bases and J by 3 bases, with 8 bases left in between. The germline V gene has CDR1 SGHRS and CDR2 YFSETQ. There are 12 residues in the CDR3. The CDR3 DNA sequence: TGCGCCAGCAGCGGGGACTTCTACGAGCAGTACTTC. Translation gives CASSGDFYEQYF.

The chain joins TRBV27 to TRBJ2-6; D tentatively fits TRBD1 or TRBD2 (6 bases each). Germline V gene data show CDR1 as MNHEY and CDR2 as SMNVEV (reference sequence). This CDR3 has 18 amino acids. Trimming stripped 7 bases from V and 2 bases from J, with 21 bases between. The CDR3 loop reads CASTRVWGAHPGANVLTF. CDR3 DNA sequence: TGTGCCAGCACCAGGGTTTGGGGGGCGCACCCTGGGGCCAACGTCCTGACTTTC.

This clone appeared a single time. The CDR3: CASSWDRAYGYTF. CDR3 DNA: TGTGCCAGCAGCTGGGACAGGGCCTATGGCTACACCTTC. The chain is built from TRBV5-8 and TRBJ1-2; 9 bases agree with TRBD1. The germline V gene has CDR1 SGHTS and CDR2 YDEGEE. The CDR3 consists of 13 residues. V dropped 3 bases and J dropped 4; count of bases not matched to a gene: 1.

This clone has just one count. This chain connects TRBV28 to TRBJ2-3; no firm D call. The CDR3 spans 13 residues. Deletions cut 3 bases from V and 4 bases from J, with 8 bases between. In germline, CDR1 is MDHEN, CDR2 SYDVKM. The CDR3 spells CASSFGVPDTQYF. As DNA, the CDR3 is TGTGCCAGCAGTTTTGGGGTCCCAGATACGCAGTATTTT.

The chain has TRBV6-6 and TRBJ2-7, with D unclear. The length of the CDR3 is 11 residues. Between the trimmed V and J ends, which lost 3 bases and 6 bases, there was a span of 6 bases. The V gene's germline CDR1 is MNHNY and CDR2 SVGAGI (reference sequence). The CDR3, as DNA: TGTGCCAGCAGTTATGGAACCGAGCAGTACTTC. As protein: CASSYGTEQYF.

This chain joins TRBV19 and TRBJ1-2; 8 bases match TRBD1. Germline CDR1 is LNHDA and CDR2 is SQIVND (reference sequence). The length of the CDR3 is 16 residues. The V and J ends lost 5 bases and 4 bases, in that order; junction bases with no gene match: 12. CDR3 residues: CASSGPGQARVYGYTF. CDR3 in DNA: TGTGCCAGTAGTGGCCCGGGACAGGCAAGGGTCTATGGCTACACCTTC.

This sequence joins TRBV7-9 and TRBJ2-7; possible D gene TRBD2, 6 bases. Trimming took 4 bases from V and 3 from J, leaving 10 bases between them. This CDR3 has 13 residues. Germline CDR1 is SEHNR and CDR2 is FQNEAQ (reference sequence). The CDR3 DNA reads TGTGCCAGCAGCTGGGACTTCCACTACGAGCAGTACTTC. Translated: CASSWDFHYEQYF.

The chain uses TRBV2 and TRBJ2-1; 8 bases are a match to TRBD2. CDR3 length: 15 residues. With 6 bases clipped from V and 7 bases from J, the junction kept 11 bases outside the gene matches. CDR1 SNHLY and CDR2 FYNNEI come from the germline V gene. For the CDR3, the DNA is TGTGCCAGCAGCCCCCGGGGGGGGGCTAGGAATGAGCAGTTCTTC. Its translation is CASSPRGGARNEQFF.

The chain combines TRBV10-3 with TRBJ2-3, with D unresolved. Trimming took off 0 bases at V and 2 bases at J, with 6 bases between the two ends. The CDR3 runs 14 residues. Germline CDR1 reads ENHRY; CDR2 reads SYGVKD. The CDR3 spells CAISESVYTDTQYF. Written as DNA, the CDR3 is TGTGCCATCAGTGAGTCGGTGTACACAGATACGCAGTATTTT.

This clone has just a few counts. The V gene is TRBV30, the J gene TRBJ1-6; 7 bases match TRBD1. The CDR3 loop spans 14 amino acids. The V gene end was trimmed by 4 bases and the J gene end by 5 bases; junction bases not matched to a gene: 5. CDR1 and CDR2 (germline): GTSNPN, SVGIG (reference sequence). The CDR3 DNA sequence: TGTGCCTGGACCACGGGACAGCATAATTCACCCCTCCACTTT. Its translation: CAWTTGQHNSPLHF.

This chain joins TRBV27 and TRBJ2-1, with D perhaps assigned TRBD1 or TRBD2 (5 bases each). CDR3 length: 14 amino acids. V gave up 10 bases and J gave up 0 bases, with 13 bases separating them. CDR1 MNHEY and CDR2 SMNVEV come from the germline V gene (reference sequence). The DNA for the CDR3 is TGTGCCACAGGGAGAGGGCACTCCTACAATGAGCAGTTCTTC. Translated: CATGRGHSYNEQFF.

The chain links TRBV9 to TRBJ1-2; no reliable D call. CDR1 SGDLS and CDR2 YYNGEE come from the germline V gene. The CDR3 runs 11 residues. V lost 3 bases and J 5 bases, leaving 5 bases between the germline ends. The CDR3: CASSDGYGYTF. In DNA, the CDR3 is TGTGCCAGCAGCGACGGATATGGCTACACCTTC.

The genes are TRBV11-3 and TRBJ2-3; 11 bases line up with TRBD2. The CDR3 has 14 residues. V lost 5 bases to trimming and J lost 6 bases; unmatched junction nucleotides: 4. The germline CDR1 and CDR2 sequences are SGHNT and YENEEA. This CDR3 is CASSKRLAGDTQYF. The DNA for the CDR3 is TGTGCCAGCAGCAAGCGACTAGCGGGGGATACGCAGTATTTT.

The table lists this clone with a few counts. This specimen includes other DNA sequences encoding the same CDR3. This chain joins TRBV5-1 and TRBJ2-5; D gene unclear. This CDR3 is 11 amino acids long. In germline, CDR1 is SGHRS, CDR2 YFSETQ. Trimming stripped 0 bases from V and 3 bases from J, with 0 bases between. CDR3 nucleotide sequence: TGCGCCAGCAGCTTGGAAGAGACCCAGTACTTC. Translation gives CASSLEETQYF.

This clone was seen a few times. The chain recombines TRBV6-1 with TRBJ2-5, with 8 bases lining up with TRBD2. The length of the CDR3 is 17 residues. From germline, CDR1 is MNHNS and CDR2 SASEGT. V trimming: 2 bases; J trimming: 3 bases; junction bases outside the gene matches: 11. The CDR3 bases are TGTGCCAGCAGTGAAATGCTGGGACTAGTCAAAAAAGAGACCCAGTACTTC. Translated, it gives CASSEMLGLVKKETQYF.

The V and J genes are TRBV14 and TRBJ1-4; 10 positions match TRBD1. The CDR3 has 15 amino acids. Germline V gene sequence: CDR1 SGHDN, CDR2 FVKESK. The ends lost 6 bases at V and 6 bases at J; junction bases unmatched: 7. The DNA for the CDR3 is TGTGCCAGCAGGAAGATAGGGACAGGGGATGAAAAACTGTTTTTT. This translates into CASRKIGTGDEKLFF.

This chain links TRBV4-1 with TRBJ1-2, with 8 bases aligning to TRBD1. The germline V gene has CDR1 MGHRA and CDR2 YSYEKL. V was clipped by 2 bases and J by 5 bases; unmatched bases: 4. The CDR3 runs to 14 residues. The DNA of the CDR3 is TGCGCCAGCAGCCAACTACGACAGGGGTATGGCTACACCTTC. It yields the protein CASSQLRQGYGYTF.

CDR3: CASSEGGPGELFF. The CDR3 bases are TGTGCCAGCAGTGAAGGAGGGCCCGGGGAGCTGTTTTTT. This chain links TRBV25-1 with TRBJ2-2, with a weak D call TRBD2 (6 bases). The V gene's germline CDR1 is MGHDK and CDR2 SYGVNS. Trimming stripped 2 bases from V and 6 bases from J, with 7 bases between. There are 13 residues in the CDR3.

V usage is TRBV10-1 and J usage is TRBJ2-1; 9 positions match TRBD2. The CDR3 spans 16 residues. Per the germline V gene, CDR1 is WNHNN and CDR2 is SYGVQD (reference sequence). V was pared by 2 bases and J by 5 bases, with 7 bases of the junction left unmatched. CDR3 region: CASSEATSGRHNEQFF. The CDR3 bases are TGCGCCAGCAGTGAGGCTACTAGCGGGCGGCACAATGAGCAGTTCTTC.

The chain links TRBV7-2 to TRBJ2-7; D is perhaps TRBD2 (6 bases). V gave up 3 bases and J gave up 3 bases, with 18 bases separating them. CDR1 and CDR2 from the germline V gene are SGHTA and FQGNSA. This CDR3 has 16 amino acids. CDR3 sequence reads: CASSFSRDSLFYEQYF. In DNA, the CDR3 is TGTGCCAGCAGCTTCTCCCGGGACTCACTCTTCTACGAGCAGTACTTC.

This sequence joins TRBV28 and TRBJ1-5, with D possibly TRBD1 on 6 matching bases. Germline V gene lookup returns CDR1 MDHEN and CDR2 SYDVKM. V lost 5 bases and J lost 5, with 16 bases in between. The CDR3 runs to 15 residues. The CDR3 DNA reads TGTGCCAGCAGTCTTACAGGGAGTGGGCATCAGCCCCAGCATTTT. This sequence encodes CASSLTGSGHQPQHF.

V gene TRBV6-5 combines with J gene TRBJ2-1; possibly TRBD1 or TRBD2 for D (5 bases each). The V gene lost 7 bases and the J gene lost 3 bases, with 16 bases spanning the gap. Germline V CDR1 and CDR2: MNHEY, SVGAGI. The CDR3 contains 15 residues. CDR3 residues: CASKLGVGNYNEQFF. In DNA, the CDR3 is TGTGCCAGCAAGCTGGGGGTGGGGAACTACAATGAGCAGTTCTTC.

This clone has more than one count but fewer than ten. The junction departs from germline at one end; a sequencing error may be responsible. J is TRBJ1-6 and V is TRBV30, with D possibly matching TRBD1 (6 bases). Per the germline V gene, CDR1 is GTSNPN and CDR2 is SVGIG (reference sequence). The CDR3 is 14 residues long. The CDR3 DNA is TGTGCCTGGAGTACAGGGCCCTCCTATTCAGCCCTCCACTTT. It is translated as CAWSTGPSYSALHF.

The rearrangement links TRBV28 to TRBJ2-2; weak D call: TRBD1 (5 bases). CDR1 and CDR2 from the germline V gene are MDHEN and SYDVKM. CDR3 length equals 13 residues. The V end lost 5 bases, the J end lost 4 bases, and 8 bases lay between the germline ends. As DNA, the CDR3 is TGTGCCAGCAGTAGACAGTTCACCGGGGAGCTGTTTTTT. The encoded protein is CASSRQFTGELFF.